The 32 T cell receptor beta chains presented below share a single source sample, sequenced in a study of control samples from healthy donors and cancer patients. Repertoires were generated with immunoSEQ multiplex PCR, while TCRdb's copy carries only in-frame clones and drops some. The sample carries some 110,000 clones, 93% recorded once. Sequencing was done on a sample of blood. All receptors come from a man in his thirties or forties in good health.

The chain has TRBV18 and TRBJ2-7, with D tentatively TRBD1 or TRBD2 (5 bases each). The CDR3 spans 13 residues. Trimming removed 3 bases at V and 3 bases at J, with 9 bases between. Germline CDR1 KGHSH, CDR2 LQKENI. The CDR3 loop reads CASSPSGGYEQYV. For the CDR3, the DNA is TGTGCCAGCTCACCCAGTGGGGGCTACGAGCAGTACGTC.

This clone has a single count. V gene TRBV19 combines with J gene TRBJ1-3, with 7 bases that match TRBD1. V gave up 8 bases and J gave up 2 bases; unmatched junction bases: 21. Germline loops: CDR1 LNHDA, CDR2 SQIVND (reference sequence). CDR3 length: 19 residues. The DNA of the CDR3 is TGTGCCAGTCCTAGTAGGGGGACAGATCAGTTCCTTACTGGAAACACCATATATTTT. As protein: CASPSRGTDQFLTGNTIYF.

The V gene is TRBV15, the J gene TRBJ1-1; D is ambiguous. Per the germline V gene, CDR1 is LNHNV and CDR2 is YYDKDF (reference sequence). The V and J ends lost 1 base and 3 bases respectively, with 9 bases between them. The CDR3 runs to 14 residues. The CDR3 nucleotides are TGTGCCACCAGCAGAGTCAGGTGGGACACTGAAGCTTTCTTT. Amino acid sequence: CATSRVRWDTEAFF.

The rearrangement links TRBV28 to TRBJ1-1; the D is unclear. V was pared by 7 bases and J by 4 bases, with 13 bases between. This CDR3 region has 13 residues. Germline CDR1 is MDHEN and CDR2 is SYDVKM. CDR3 residues: CASTFRGFTEAFF. CDR3 bases: TGTGCCAGCACCTTCCGGGGTTTCACTGAAGCTTTCTTT. Full variable domain (outside the CDR3, taken from reference TRBV28 and TRBJ1-1): DVKVTQSSRYLVKRTGEKVFLECVQDMDHENMFWYRQDPGLGLRLIYFSYDVKMKEKGDIPEGYSVSREKKERFSLILESASTNQTSMYLCASTFRGFTEAFFGQGTRLTVV.

The V call is TRBV3-1 (or the pseudogene TRBV3-2), the J call TRBJ2-5; 8 bases map to TRBD2. The germline gives CDR1 LGHDT, CDR2 YNNKEL (reference sequence). V lost 4 bases and J lost 5; bases outside the gene matches: 3. This CDR3 has 13 amino acids. The CDR3 is CASSRRLAETQYF. The CDR3 nucleotides are TGTGCCAGCAGCCGACGACTAGCGGAGACCCAGTACTTC.

This sequence joins TRBV18 and TRBJ2-4; D may be TRBD1 (6 bases). V was clipped by 4 bases and J by 5 bases, with 15 bases between them. There are 15 residues in the CDR3. CDR1 is KGHSH, CDR2 LQKENI, per germline. CDR3 sequence reads: CASSQVRTAENIQYF. CDR3 bases: TGTGCCAGCTCACAGGTACGGACAGCAGAAAACATTCAGTACTTC. The full variable domain, with the rest looked up from reference TRBV18 and TRBJ2-4, is NAGVMQNPRHLVRRRGQEARLRCSPMKGHSHVYWYRQLPEEGLKFMVYLQKENIIDESGMPKERFSAEFPKEGPSILRIQQVVRGDSAAYFCASSQVRTAENIQYFGAGTRLSVL.

J is TRBJ1-5 and V is TRBV30, with a possible D match to TRBD1 (6 bases). This CDR3 spans 14 amino acids. Germline values: CDR1 GTSNPN, CDR2 SVGIG (reference sequence). V lost 2 bases to trimming and J lost 4 bases, with 12 bases between them. The CDR3 DNA reads as TGTGCCTGGAGTCCCGAGGGGGGGAATCAGCCCCAGCATTTT. It translates to CAWSPEGGNQPQHF.

This chain links TRBV19 with TRBJ2-7; a possible D gene is TRBD1 (6 bases). In germline, CDR1 is LNHDA, CDR2 SQIVND (reference sequence). Trimming took off 1 base at V and 3 bases at J, with 7 bases between the two ends. The CDR3 length is 13 residues. This CDR3 is CASSIGRGYEQYF. The CDR3 nucleotides are TGTGCCAGTAGTATAGGCAGGGGCTACGAGCAGTACTTC.

The CDR3 spells CASSPMTSGGSSYNEQFF. CDR3 coding DNA: TGTGCCAGCAGCCCGATGACTAGCGGGGGTTCCTCCTACAATGAGCAGTTCTTC. This chain links TRBV5-4 with TRBJ2-1, with TRBD2 matching over 12 bases. Per germline, CDR1 SGHNT and CDR2 YYREEE (reference sequence). Trimming removed 4 bases from V and 0 bases from J; junction bases left unmatched: 8. This CDR3 has 18 amino acids.

The chain links TRBV18 to TRBJ1-5; 7 bases are a match to TRBD1. Trimming cost V 6 bases and J 5 bases; bases outside gene matches: 4. This CDR3 has 13 amino acids. CDR1 and CDR2 (germline): KGHSH, LQKENI. CDR3 in amino acids: CASSPTGYQPQHF. The CDR3 region has the DNA TGTGCCAGCTCGCCGACAGGGTATCAGCCCCAGCATTTT.

The chain joins TRBV3-1 (or the pseudogene TRBV3-2) to TRBJ2-2, with unresolved D. CDR1 is LGHDT and CDR2 is YNNKEL in the germline V gene (reference sequence). The CDR3 spans 15 residues. V dropped 2 bases and J dropped 2 bases, with 9 bases sitting between them. CDR3 in DNA: TGTGCCAGCAGCCAATTAGGCGGAAACACCGGGGAGCTGTTTTTT. This encodes CASSQLGGNTGELFF.

V and J are TRBV5-4 and TRBJ2-1; D may be TRBD1 or TRBD2 (5 bases each). There are 16 residues in the CDR3. V lost 0 bases and J lost 3, with 13 bases in between. The germline V gene encodes CDR1 SGHNT and CDR2 YYREEE (reference sequence). CDR3 residues: CASSLAGTVNYNEQFF. The DNA of the CDR3 is TGTGCCAGCAGCTTGGCAGGGACGGTAAACTACAATGAGCAGTTCTTC.

CDR3 bases: TGTGCCAGTAGTCCCTCCGCAGGGGCTGGAAACACCATATATTTT. It specifies CASSPSAGAGNTIYF. The rearrangement uses TRBV19 and TRBJ1-3, with D tentatively TRBD1 (6 bases). Germline CDR1 and CDR2: LNHDA and SQIVND (reference sequence). The CDR3 runs 15 residues. Trimming left V 5 bases short and J 2 bases short, with 13 bases between.

CDR3 loop: CASSESRGWNTGELFF. In DNA, the CDR3 is TGTGCCAGCAGTGAATCGAGGGGTTGGAACACCGGGGAGCTGTTTTTT. The J gene is TRBJ2-2, the V gene TRBV25-1; possibly TRBD1 or TRBD2 for D (5 bases each). Germline V gene sequence: CDR1 MGHDK, CDR2 SYGVNS. CDR3 length equals 16 residues. The V end was cut by 1 base, the J end by 1 base, with 10 bases between.

V is TRBV5-5 and J is TRBJ2-3; D might be TRBD1 or TRBD2, each matching 5 bases. The CDR3 has 15 residues. V lost 3 bases, J lost 2 bases, and 13 bases lay in between. In germline, CDR1 is SGHKS, CDR2 YYEKEE (reference sequence). The CDR3 region is CASSYPSGLTDTQYF. Written as DNA, the CDR3 is TGTGCCAGCAGCTACCCCTCGGGGCTCACAGATACGCAGTATTTT.

The chain recombines TRBV10-3 with TRBJ2-5; TRBD2 aligns across 8 bases. Germline V lookup: CDR1 ENHRY, CDR2 SYGVKD. CDR3 length: 19 residues. The V gene end was trimmed by 0 bases and the J gene end by 4 bases; junction bases not matched to a gene: 16. The CDR3 DNA follows: TGTGCCATCAGTGAGTCGATCGCGGTAGCGGGGCTCCCGGGAGAGACCCAGTACTTC. Translation gives CAISESIAVAGLPGETQYF.

This chain connects TRBV7-9 to TRBJ2-3; D unclear. The CDR3 is 13 residues long. Per germline, CDR1 SEHNR and CDR2 FQNEAQ (reference sequence). V was shortened by 3 bases and J by 2 bases, with 6 bases between the two germline ends. The CDR3 protein is CASSFGPTDTQYF. The CDR3 DNA reads as TGTGCCAGCAGCTTCGGACCCACAGATACGCAGTATTTT.

This chain uses TRBV19 with TRBJ2-7, with D perhaps being TRBD1 or TRBD2 (5 bases each). The CDR3 covers 14 residues. The germline V gene has CDR1 LNHDA and CDR2 SQIVND (reference sequence). V was clipped by 5 bases and J by 4 bases, with 15 bases between them. The CDR3 DNA reads TGTGCCAGTAGTTCCGCGTGGGGCGGGTACGAGCAGTACTTC. Amino acid sequence: CASSSAWGGYEQYF.

This chain uses TRBV10-3 with TRBJ1-5, with a possible D match to TRBD1 (5 bases). CDR1 is ENHRY, CDR2 SYGVKD, per germline. The CDR3 runs 13 residues. The V gene lost 10 bases and the J gene lost 5 bases, with 15 bases spanning the gap. The CDR3 coding sequence is TGTGCCACCTCGCGACAACAGGATCAGCCCCAGCATTTT. Its protein product is CATSRQQDQPQHF.

The rearrangement uses TRBV27 and TRBJ1-2; D call uncertain. This CDR3 comprises 13 residues. V lost 1 base and J 2 bases, leaving 5 bases between the germline ends. The germline V gene encodes CDR1 MNHEY and CDR2 SMNVEV (reference sequence). CDR3 in DNA: TGTGCCAGCAGTTTATTCCGGAACTATGGCTACACCTTC. Amino acids: CASSLFRNYGYTF.

The gene calls are TRBV6-1 and TRBJ2-7; tentative D call: TRBD1 (6 bases). The CDR3 is 14 amino acids. CDR1 is MNHNS, CDR2 SASEGT, per germline. V dropped 3 bases and J dropped 3 bases, with 12 bases sitting between them. The CDR3 bases are TGTGCCAGCAGTGATCAGGGGCTTCACTACGAGCAGTACTTC. It translates to CASSDQGLHYEQYF.

The J gene is TRBJ1-1, the V gene TRBV10-3; no clear D gene. The germline CDR1 and CDR2 sequences are ENHRY and SYGVKD. This CDR3 is built from 13 residues. V was pared by 10 bases and J by 1 base, with 13 bases between. CDR3: CASRGVENTEAFF. In DNA, the CDR3 is TGTGCCAGCCGGGGAGTAGAGAACACTGAAGCTTTCTTT.

The CDR3 loop is CASSYGTGMRNSPLHF. Written as DNA, the CDR3 is TGTGCCAGCAGTTACGGGACAGGGATGAGGAATTCACCCCTCCACTTT. This sequence joins TRBV27 and TRBJ1-6; 9 bases match TRBD1. Germline CDR1 and CDR2: MNHEY and SMNVEV (reference sequence). The CDR3 consists of 16 residues. The junction had 8 bases not matched to a gene; V was cut back by 4 bases and J by 7 bases.

The chain is built from TRBV11-2 and TRBJ2-7; the D is unclear. CDR1 and CDR2 from the germline V gene are SGHAT and FQNNGV. V was trimmed by 5 bases and J by 6 bases, leaving 26 bases between them. CDR3 size: 17 residues. CDR3 in amino acids: CASSLLPPGSLTSEQYF. Here the CDR3 DNA reads TGTGCCAGCAGCCTACTACCCCCGGGTTCCCTTACCAGCGAGCAGTACTTC. Based on the CDR3 plus reference TRBV11-2 and TRBJ2-7, the full variable domain is EAGVAQSPRYKIIEKRQSVAFWCNPISGHATLYWYQQILGQGPKLLIQFQNNGVVDDSQLPKDRFSAERLKGVDSTLKIQPAKLEDSAVYLCASSLLPPGSLTSEQYFGPGTRLTVT.

CDR3 amino acids: CASSQDRVGGDTQYF. In DNA, the CDR3 is TGTGCCAGCAGCCAAGACAGGGTAGGTGGAGATACGCAGTATTTT. The rearrangement joins TRBV3-1 (or the pseudogene TRBV3-2) to TRBJ2-3, with D perhaps matching TRBD1 (5 bases). V lost 0 bases, J lost 5 bases, and 12 bases lay in between. Germline V gene sequence: CDR1 LGHDT, CDR2 YNNKEL (reference sequence). There are 15 residues in the CDR3.

The gene calls are TRBV3-1 (or the pseudogene TRBV3-2) and TRBJ2-5; D is unclear. The germline V gene has CDR1 LGHDT and CDR2 YNNKEL (reference sequence). Trimming took off 2 bases at V and 1 base at J, with 8 bases between the two ends. This CDR3 contains 14 residues. Here the CDR3 reads CASSQRGRQETQYF. The CDR3, as DNA: TGTGCCAGCAGCCAAAGAGGCCGCCAAGAGACCCAGTACTTC.

The gene calls are TRBV21-1 and TRBJ2-7; TRBD1, as called in the table, went unchecked against the DNA. TRBV21-1 is classified as a pseudogene. CDR3 size: 21 residues. In DNA form, the CDR3 reads TGTGCCAGCAGCAAAGCAAGCCTAATCCGGGACAGGGGGCAGTCTACCTACGAGCAGTACTTC. Protein sequence: CASSKASLIRDRGQSTYEQYF.

A single count supports this clone. The chain is built from TRBV7-8 and TRBJ1-2, with 7 bases lining up with TRBD1. V dropped 5 bases and J dropped 2; count of bases not matched to a gene: 5. The CDR3 is 14 amino acids. Germline V gene sequence: CDR1 SGHVS, CDR2 FQNEAQ. DNA for the CDR3: TGTGCCAGCAGCCAGGTGGGACAGAACTATGGCTACACCTTC. Protein product: CASSQVGQNYGYTF.

This sequence joins TRBV6-1 and TRBJ1-2; no clear D. Germline V gene data show CDR1 as MNHNS and CDR2 as SASEGT. The CDR3 runs to 17 residues. Trimming cost V 3 bases and J 1 base, with 18 bases left between them. The CDR3 spells CASSDLAWTDLNYGYTF. CDR3 nucleotide sequence: TGTGCCAGCAGTGACCTCGCGTGGACCGACCTTAACTATGGCTACACCTTC.

This clone showed up just once. The chain uses TRBV9 and TRBJ1-5, with a tentative D call TRBD1 (5 bases). The CDR3 sequence is 15 residues long. The germline V gene encodes CDR1 SGDLS and CDR2 YYNGEE. V lost 3 bases, J lost 3 bases, and 13 bases lay in between. DNA of the CDR3: TGTGCCAGCAGCGCCGGGGCGGGCAACAATCAGCCCCAGCATTTT. Residues: CASSAGAGNNQPQHF.

The chain links TRBV24-1 to TRBJ2-3, with 10 bases identical to TRBD2. CDR3 length: 19 amino acids. Germline trimming cut 2 bases from V and 2 bases from J; bases unmatched to any gene: 12. Per germline, CDR1 KGHDR and CDR2 SFDVKD. The CDR3 sequence: CATSDWGILAGEATDTQYF. The CDR3 nucleotides are TGTGCCACCAGTGATTGGGGAATCCTAGCGGGGGAAGCCACAGATACGCAGTATTTT.

The chain links TRBV12-3 or TRBV12-4 to TRBJ2-1; the D is unclear. V dropped 2 bases and J dropped 3 bases, with 2 bases sitting between them. The CDR3 covers 12 residues. The CDR3 sequence: CASSLSYNEQFF. CDR3 nucleotide sequence: TGTGCCAGCAGTTTAAGCTACAATGAGCAGTTCTTC.